This entry describes one T cell receptor (beta chain). The sample comes from a study of T cells in Graves' hyperthyroidism and ophthalmopathy. Amplification targeted TCR beta CDR3 regions from RNA transcripts. HTBI primers were employed in a first-round RT-PCR of the TCR CDR3. TCRdb independently ran MiXCR on the multiplex PCR reads; one entry per CDR3 protein. Among 600,000 to 650,000 distinct CDR3 sequences listed, less than 25% were seen once. Trimming left V 5 bases short and J 1 base short, with 13 bases between. There are 15 residues in the CDR3. Germline V gene sequence: CDR1 SGHTA, CDR2 FQGNSA. Reasons for excluding patients were uncontrolled infection, other autoimmune disease, pregnancy or lactation. Orbital computed tomography and thyroid ultrasound, together with serum TRAb and thyroxine and clinical symptoms, were used for diagnoses.

V gene TRBV7-2 combines with J gene TRBJ2-3, with D maybe TRBD1 (6 bases). The sample was blood. This clonotype originated in a man under 40 with Graves' ophthalmopathy. The CDR3 reads CASSPRQAGTDTQYF. The CDR3 DNA follows: TGTGCCAGCAGCCCCCGACAGGCAGGCACAGATACGCAGTATTTT.